This T cell receptor (beta chain) is from a study of blood T cell repertoires in COVID-19. The wider study: In each case, the material was cDNA or gDNA derived from T cells, B-cell-depleted T cells, or PBMCs.

As handled by the study authors: From reference gene primer amplification, estimates of nucleated cell counts were derived. Assay: immunoSEQ multiplex PCR; the TCRdb copy retains only in-frame clones and omits some. That table gives V, J and clone size, and the DNA gave D and trimming. The sample contains roughly 250,000 clones, roughly four fifths of which appear only once. CDR1 is SGDLS and CDR2 is YYNGEE in the germline V gene. The CDR3 loop spans 17 amino acids. V shed 0 bases and J shed 0 bases, with 10 bases lying between them. The TCR sequence derives from an older woman with acute or convalescent COVID-19. The chain uses TRBV9 and TRBJ1-6, with unresolved D. Input material: peripheral blood. CDR3 residues: CASSVDPRSSYNSPLHF. The CDR3 bases are TGTGCCAGCAGCGTAGATCCACGTAGCTCCTATAATTCACCCCTCCACTTT.